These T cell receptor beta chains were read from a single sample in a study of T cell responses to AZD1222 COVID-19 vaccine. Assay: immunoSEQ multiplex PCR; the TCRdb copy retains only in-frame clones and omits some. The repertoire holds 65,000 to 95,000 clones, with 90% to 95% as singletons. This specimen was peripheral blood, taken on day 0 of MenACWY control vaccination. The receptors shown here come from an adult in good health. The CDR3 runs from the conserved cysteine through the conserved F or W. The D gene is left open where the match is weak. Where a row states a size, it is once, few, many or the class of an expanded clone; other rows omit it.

CASSKEGWGLLSYEQYF | TGTGCCAGCAGCAAAGAAGGTTGGGGGTTACTCTCCTACGAGCAGTACTTC | . | TRBJ2-7 | TRBV21-1 | once
CASSNLPGAYEQYF | TGTGCCAGTAGCAATTTACCAGGGGCCTACGAGCAGTACTTC | . | TRBJ2-7 | TRBV19 | once
CASSTTSGRLLGAKNIQYF | TGTGCCAGTAGTACGACTAGCGGGAGGCTTCTTGGGGCCAAAAACATTCAGTACTTC | TRBD2 | TRBJ2-4 | TRBV19 | .
CASSPQQGAEKLFF | TGCGCCAGCAGTCCCCAGCAGGGGGCGGAGAAACTGTTTTTT | TRBD1 | TRBJ1-4 | TRBV5-1 | .
CASSKGLVASEQYF | TGTGCCAGTAGTAAGGGACTAGTAGCTTCCGAGCAGTACTTC | TRBD2 | TRBJ2-7 | TRBV19 | .
CSVHFTGFREKLFF | TGCAGCGTCCATTTTACAGGGTTCCGGGAAAAACTGTTTTTT | . | TRBJ1-4 | TRBV29-1 | .
CASSPRGQGLLDTQYF | TGTGCCAGCAGCCCCCGGGGACAGGGCTTATTGGATACGCAGTATTTT | TRBD1 | TRBJ2-3 | TRBV9 | .
CASSLGHGGLTGYTF | TGTGCCAGCAGCTTGGGTCACGGCGGGTTAACTGGCTACACCTTC | . | TRBJ1-2 | TRBV5-4 | .
CAARRSGGDSPLHF | TGTGCCGCCAGGAGGTCAGGGGGCGATTCACCCCTCCACTTT | TRBD1 | TRBJ1-6 | TRBV6-5 | .
CASSQERAGERREQYF | TGTGCCAGCAGCCAAGAAAGAGCGGGAGAAAGAAGGGAGCAGTACTTC | TRBD2 | TRBJ2-7 | TRBV14 | .
CASSPRGYNSPLHF | TGTGCCAGCAGTCCGCGGGGGTATAATTCACCCCTCCACTTT | . | TRBJ1-6 | TRBV27 | .
CASGSPDTQYF | TGTGCCAGCGGGAGTCCAGATACGCAGTATTTT | . | TRBJ2-3 | TRBV2 | .
CASSLDGFGNTIYF | TGTGCCAGCAGCTTAGACGGGTTTGGAAACACCATATATTTT | . | TRBJ1-3 | TRBV7-2 | .
CASSQRGGTGYGGYEQYF | TGTGCCAGCAGCCAGCGAGGCGGGACAGGATATGGAGGCTACGAGCAGTACTTC | TRBD1 | TRBJ2-7 | TRBV3-1/TRBV3-2 | .
CASTDRSSYNEQFF | TGTGCCAGCACCGACCGGAGCTCCTACAATGAGCAGTTCTTC | . | TRBJ2-1 | TRBV7-2 | .
CASSLDNLSGNTIYF | TGCGCCAGCAGCTTGGACAACCTCTCTGGAAACACCATATATTTT | . | TRBJ1-3 | TRBV5-1 | .
CASSLVQGNSPLHF | TGTGCCAGCAGCTTAGTTCAGGGAAATTCACCCCTCCACTTT | . | TRBJ1-6 | TRBV13 | .
CASSQRDEQYF | TGTGCCAGCAGCCAGCGGGACGAGCAGTACTTC | . | TRBJ2-7 | TRBV3-1/TRBV3-2 | .
CSVGPDRASPLHF | TGCAGCGTCGGCCCGGACAGGGCTTCACCCCTCCACTTT | TRBD1 | TRBJ1-6 | TRBV29-1 | .
CASSRGPYGYTF | TGTGCCAGCAGCCGCGGCCCCTATGGCTACACCTTC | . | TRBJ1-2 | TRBV3-1/TRBV3-2 | .
CASSQEGFQTNEKLFF | TGTGCCAGCAGCCAAGAGGGGTTTCAGACTAATGAAAAACTGTTTTTT | . | TRBJ1-4 | TRBV3-1/TRBV3-2 | .
CASRRGGADTQYF | TGTGCCAGCAGGAGAGGGGGGGCAGATACGCAGTATTTT | . | TRBJ2-3 | TRBV28 | .
CASNERVNQPQHF | TGTGCCAGCAATGAACGTGTCAATCAGCCCCAGCATTTT | . | TRBJ1-5 | TRBV6-1 | .
CASSIIGDAEQYF | TGTGCCAGTAGTATAATAGGGGACGCCGAGCAGTACTTC | . | TRBJ2-7 | TRBV19 | .
CASHRGRYYEQFF | TGTGCCAGCCACAGGGGGCGTTACTATGAGCAGTTCTTC | TRBD1 | TRBJ2-1 | TRBV28 | .
CASSVTGSYNEQFF | TGTGCCAGCAGTGTAACAGGGTCCTACAATGAGCAGTTCTTC | . | TRBJ2-1 | TRBV6-4 | .
CASSIRGGEQYF | TGTGCCAGTAGTATTAGGGGTGGCGAGCAGTACTTC | . | TRBJ2-7 | TRBV19 | once
CASSQEGGITEAFF | TGCGCCAGCAGCCAAGAGGGCGGGATCACTGAAGCTTTCTTT | . | TRBJ1-1 | TRBV4-3 | .
CASSLNHEGQLKETQYF | TGCGCCAGCAGCTTAAACCATGAGGGACAGTTGAAAGAGACCCAGTACTTC | TRBD1 | TRBJ2-5 | TRBV5-1 | .
CASIVRVPAGELFF | TGTGCCAGCATCGTGCGGGTCCCGGCCGGGGAGCTGTTTTTT | . | TRBJ2-2 | TRBV28 | once
CASSPFRDNTDTQYF | TGTGCCAGCTCACCATTCAGGGATAACACAGATACGCAGTATTTT | . | TRBJ2-3 | TRBV18 | few
CASSFPAEYQPQHF | TGTGCCAGCAGTTTCCCGGCAGAATATCAGCCCCAGCATTTT | . | TRBJ1-5 | TRBV28 | .
CASSPGTSGSYEQYF | TGTGCCAGCTCTCCGGGGACTAGCGGGAGTTACGAGCAGTACTTC | TRBD2 | TRBJ2-7 | TRBV18 | .
CASSGAGFNQPQHF | TGTGCCAGCAGTGGGGCGGGGTTCAATCAGCCCCAGCATTTT | . | TRBJ1-5 | TRBV11-2 | .
CASSRSTGDGGETQYF | TGCGCCAGCAGCCGCTCGACAGGGGACGGGGGAGAGACCCAGTACTTC | TRBD1 | TRBJ2-5 | TRBV5-1 | .
CASSPRGESHYGYTF | TGTGCCAGCTCACCACGGGGGGAGTCCCATTATGGCTACACCTTC | . | TRBJ1-2 | TRBV18 | few
CASSLGGAYTEAFF | TGTGCCAGCAGCTTAGGGGGCGCATACACTGAAGCTTTCTTT | . | TRBJ1-1 | TRBV7-9 | .
CASSLIQEGYTF | TGTGCCAGCAGCTTAATCCAGGAAGGCTACACCTTC | . | TRBJ1-2 | TRBV7-2 | .
CASSWDVRGETQYF | TGTGCCAGCAGCTGGGACGTAAGAGGAGAGACCCAGTACTTC | . | TRBJ2-5 | TRBV7-2 | .
CASSLELAGSSYNEQFF | TGTGCCAGCAGCTTAGAGCTAGCGGGGAGCTCCTACAATGAGCAGTTCTTC | TRBD2 | TRBJ2-1 | TRBV7-9 | .
CASSRDTGTTQETQYF | TGTGCCAGCTCACGTGACACGGGGACCACCCAAGAGACCCAGTACTTC | . | TRBJ2-5 | TRBV18 | .
CASSLLRDQPQHF | TGTGCCAGCAGTTTACTACGGGATCAGCCCCAGCATTTT | . | TRBJ1-5 | TRBV27 | .
CASRTTGGDSPLHF | TGTGCCAGCCGAACAACAGGGGGAGATTCACCCCTCCACTTT | TRBD1 | TRBJ1-6 | TRBV19 | .
CASSYDGRVAYNEQFF | TGTGCCAGCAGTTACGACGGGAGGGTGGCCTACAATGAGCAGTTCTTC | TRBD2 | TRBJ2-1 | TRBV6-6 | .
CASSQDRGRDSGNTIYF | TGCGCCAGCAGCCAAGATCGGGGGCGCGACTCTGGAAACACCATATATTTT | . | TRBJ1-3 | TRBV4-3 | .
CASRPPGSENSPLHF | TGTGCCAGTAGACCCCCTGGGTCTGAGAATTCACCCCTCCACTTT | . | TRBJ1-6 | TRBV19 | .
CASRTGTGVEKLFF | TGTGCCAGCAGAACCGGGACAGGGGTTGAAAAACTGTTTTTT | TRBD1 | TRBJ1-4 | TRBV28 | .
CASSRGQFDTEAFF | TGTGCCAGCAGCCGGGGACAGTTTGACACTGAAGCTTTCTTT | TRBD1 | TRBJ1-1 | TRBV5-4 | .
CASSSGAYYGYTF | TGTGCCAGCAGTTCCGGGGCGTACTATGGCTACACCTTC | . | TRBJ1-2 | TRBV27 | .
CAISAGGNNQPQHF | TGTGCCATCAGTGCCGGCGGAAACAATCAGCCCCAGCATTTT | . | TRBJ1-5 | TRBV10-3 | .